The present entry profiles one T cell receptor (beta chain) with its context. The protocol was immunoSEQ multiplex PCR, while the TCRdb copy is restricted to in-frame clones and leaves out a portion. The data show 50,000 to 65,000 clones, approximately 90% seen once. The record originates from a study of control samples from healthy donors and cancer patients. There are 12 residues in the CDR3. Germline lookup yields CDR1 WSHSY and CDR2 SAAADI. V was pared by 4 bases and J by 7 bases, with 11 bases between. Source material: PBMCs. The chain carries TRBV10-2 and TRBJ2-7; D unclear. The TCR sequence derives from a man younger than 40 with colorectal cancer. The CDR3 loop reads CASSVAGREQYF. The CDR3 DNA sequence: TGCGCCAGCAGTGTGGCTGGCCGGGAGCAGTACTTC.